These 20 T cell receptor beta chains were sequenced from one sample in a study of blood T cell repertoires in COVID-19. Clones were sequenced by immunoSEQ multiplex PCR, and TCRdb holds only the in-frame ones, with some missing. The table has about 410,000 clones, about 91% seen once; the top ten hold under 2%. Sequenced material: peripheral blood. The receptors were gathered from a woman in her thirties or forties with COVID-19, enrolled during active disease.

A remark on this clone: This CDR3 is also generated by other DNA sequences in the sample. The chain uses TRBV28 and TRBJ2-7; D is uncertain. Trimming removed 2 bases at V and 0 bases at J, with 2 bases between. The CDR3 covers 12 residues. The germline CDR1 and CDR2 sequences are MDHEN and SYDVKM. The CDR3 reads CASSLLSYEQYF. The CDR3 bases are TGTGCCAGCAGTTTACTCTCCTACGAGCAGTACTTC.

The chain is built from TRBV6-5 and TRBJ1-1; 10 bases agree with TRBD1. CDR1 and CDR2 from the germline V gene are MNHEY and SVGAGI. The V segment lost 2 bases and the J segment 6 bases; nucleotides outside the gene matches: 0. The length of the CDR3 is 13 residues. CDR3 sequence reads: CASSYGTGAEAFF. CDR3 DNA sequence: TGTGCCAGCAGTTACGGGACAGGGGCTGAAGCTTTCTTT.

This chain connects TRBV10-3 to TRBJ1-3, with a possible D match to TRBD1 (6 bases). CDR1 and CDR2 from the germline V gene are ENHRY and SYGVKD. Between the trimmed V and J ends, which lost 3 bases and 4 bases, there was a span of 13 bases. The CDR3 is 15 amino acids. The CDR3 sequence: CAISDNREGGNTIYF. The DNA of the CDR3 is TGTGCCATCAGTGACAACAGGGAGGGAGGAAACACCATATATTTT.

In this sample, this clone turned up once. This rearrangement joins TRBV14 to TRBJ2-1, with D perhaps TRBD1 (5 bases). Trimming left V 4 bases short and J 0 bases short, with 16 bases between. The CDR3 length is 17 residues. Germline CDR1 is SGHDN and CDR2 is FVKESK. The CDR3 protein is CASSRKTGALSYNEQFF. CDR3 DNA sequence: TGTGCCAGCAGCCGCAAAACAGGAGCCCTCTCCTACAATGAGCAGTTCTTC.

This chain connects TRBV4-1 to TRBJ1-5; D unresolved. There are 16 residues in the CDR3. The germline V gene encodes CDR1 MGHRA and CDR2 YSYEKL. Trimming removed 4 bases at V and 3 bases at J, with 16 bases between. CDR3 sequence: CASSRGHGLDNQPQHF. CDR3 in DNA: TGCGCCAGCAGCCGAGGTCACGGGTTGGACAATCAGCCCCAGCATTTT.

This clone was seen just once. CDR3 residues: CASSTFAGTVHSNQPQHF. CDR3 coding DNA: TGTGCCAGTAGTACCTTTGCTGGGACTGTCCATAGCAATCAGCCCCAGCATTTT. The V and J genes are TRBV19 and TRBJ1-5; perhaps TRBD1 as D (5 bases). In germline, CDR1 is LNHDA, CDR2 SQIVND (reference sequence). V was trimmed by 4 bases and J by 0 bases, leaving 19 bases between them. CDR3 length equals 18 residues.

This chain connects TRBV12-5 to TRBJ2-3; D is perhaps TRBD1 (5 bases). The germline V and J ends were trimmed by 6 bases and 2 bases, with 12 bases remaining between them. The CDR3 is 14 amino acids. Germline CDR1 is LGHNT and CDR2 is FRNRAP. The CDR3 region is CASGLGAHTDTQYF. CDR3 nucleotides: TGTGCTAGTGGCCTAGGGGCTCACACAGATACGCAGTATTTT. Full variable domain (remainder filled in from reference TRBV12-5 and TRBJ2-3): DARVTQTPRHKVTEMGQEVTMRCQPILGHNTVFWYRQTMMQGLELLAYFRNRAPLDDSGMPKDRFSAEMPDATLATLKIQPSEPRDSAVYFCASGLGAHTDTQYFGPGTRLTVL.

The chain joins TRBV18 to TRBJ2-6, with D possibly TRBD2 on 6 matching bases. From germline, CDR1 is KGHSH and CDR2 LQKENI. Trimming pared 3 bases from V and 0 bases from J, leaving 15 bases between. The CDR3 is 18 residues long. CDR3 nucleotide sequence: TGTGCCAGCTCACCCCCGGGACTGCCGCTCTCTGGGGCCAACGTCCTGACTTTC. As protein: CASSPPGLPLSGANVLTF.

The genes are TRBV5-1 and TRBJ1-5, with TRBD1 matching 10 bases. After removal of 4 bases from V and 2 bases from J, the junction contained 6 bases not matched to a gene. Germline-derived CDR1 and CDR2 are SGHRS and YFSETQ. The CDR3 contains 16 residues. This CDR3 reads CASSPTGGQGNQPQHF. The CDR3 nucleotides are TGCGCCAGCAGCCCGACAGGGGGCCAGGGCAATCAGCCCCAGCATTTT. Full variable domain (missing parts from reference TRBV5-1 and TRBJ1-5): KAGVTQTPRYLIKTRGQQVTLSCSPISGHRSVSWYQQTPGQGLQFLFEYFSETQRNKGNFPGRFSGRQFSNSRSEMNVSTLELGDSALYLCASSPTGGQGNQPQHFGDGTRLSIL.

The chain recombines TRBV4-3 with TRBJ2-1, with 8 bases aligning to TRBD2. J was trimmed by 7 bases and V by 1 base; bases with no gene match: 9. Per germline, CDR1 LGHNA and CDR2 YSLEER. The CDR3 consists of 16 residues. The CDR3, as DNA: TGCGCCAGCAGCCAAGGGGGCCCGGGAGGGCCAAATGAGCAGTTCTTC. This sequence encodes CASSQGGPGGPNEQFF.

Here the CDR3 reads CASSETGTDYEQYF. CDR3 in DNA: TGTGCCAGCAGTGAAACCGGGACAGACTACGAGCAGTACTTC. This chain links TRBV2 with TRBJ2-7; 7 positions agree with TRBD1. V lost 2 bases to trimming and J lost 3 bases; unmatched junction nucleotides: 4. Germline CDR1 is SNHLY and CDR2 is FYNNEI. The CDR3 is 14 residues long.

V and J are TRBV5-1 and TRBJ1-6, with a possible D match to TRBD1 (5 bases). CDR3 length equals 16 residues. Trimming took off 4 bases at V and 0 bases at J, with 11 bases between the two ends. The V gene's germline CDR1 is SGHRS and CDR2 YFSETQ. DNA for the CDR3: TGCGCCAGCAGCCGGGGGGGTAGCTCCTATAATTCACCCCTCCACTTT. Translated: CASSRGGSSYNSPLHF.

The V gene is TRBV9, the J gene TRBJ1-2; 8 positions match TRBD1. Germline-derived CDR1 and CDR2 are SGDLS and YYNGEE. The trim removed 4 bases at V and 4 bases at J, leaving 9 bases unmatched. The CDR3 length is 15 residues. The CDR3 sequence: CASSTLVGQGYGYTF. CDR3 coding DNA: TGTGCCAGCAGCACTCTCGTCGGACAGGGCTATGGCTACACCTTC.

The J gene is TRBJ1-6, the V gene TRBV7-2; a possible D gene is TRBD1 (6 bases). V was clipped by 3 bases and J by 10 bases, with 13 bases between them. The CDR3 runs 14 residues. The V gene's germline CDR1 is SGHTA and CDR2 FQGNSA. CDR3 DNA: TGTGCCAGCAGCTTGGCAAACAGGGAATCACCCCTCCACTTT. Amino acid sequence: CASSLANRESPLHF.

The chain links TRBV28 to TRBJ1-4, with unresolved D. Germline CDR1 reads MDHEN; CDR2 reads SYDVKM. V lost 3 bases, J lost 5 bases, and 16 bases lay in between. This CDR3 has 16 residues. CDR3 region: CASSFVSRVPNEKLFF. CDR3 nucleotide sequence: TGTGCCAGCAGTTTTGTGTCGAGGGTTCCCAATGAAAAACTGTTTTTT. The complete variable domain, with remaining parts taken from reference TRBV28 and TRBJ1-4, reads DVKVTQSSRYLVKRTGEKVFLECVQDMDHENMFWYRQDPGLGLRLIYFSYDVKMKEKGDIPEGYSVSREKKERFSLILESASTNQTSMYLCASSFVSRVPNEKLFFGSGTQLSVL.

The chain joins TRBV7-2 to TRBJ1-2; TRBD1 is a possible D gene (5 bases). CDR1 SGHTA and CDR2 FQGNSA come from the germline V gene. The CDR3 totals 14 residues. V was cut by 2 bases and J by 2 bases, with 9 bases left in between. The CDR3 protein is CASSLSDTNYGYTF. The CDR3 DNA sequence: TGTGCCAGCAGCTTATCGGACACCAACTATGGCTACACCTTC.

This sequence joins TRBV6-5 and TRBJ1-1; possibly TRBD1 for D (6 bases). This CDR3 is 16 amino acids long. Trimming took 4 bases from V and 0 from J, leaving 15 bases between them. Germline values: CDR1 MNHEY, CDR2 SVGAGI. The CDR3 here is CASSFRTANMNTEAFF. In DNA, the CDR3 is TGTGCCAGCAGTTTCAGGACAGCTAATATGAACACTGAAGCTTTCTTT.

The chain has TRBV6-2 or TRBV6-3 and TRBJ1-5; D might be TRBD1 (5 bases). V was pared by 2 bases and J by 8 bases, with 19 bases between. The CDR3 has 16 amino acids. Per germline, CDR1 MNHEY and CDR2 SVGEGT. CDR3: CASSYRSTGEVEPQHF. For the CDR3, the DNA is TGTGCCAGCAGTTACCGGAGTACAGGCGAAGTTGAGCCCCAGCATTTT.

This sequence joins TRBV20-1 and TRBJ1-2, with 8 bases that match TRBD1. V shed 4 bases and J 8 bases; nucleotides not matched to a gene: 3. The CDR3 totals 11 residues. From germline, CDR1 is DFQATT and CDR2 SNEGSKA (reference sequence). The CDR3 spells CSATDRAGYTF. The CDR3 DNA follows: TGCAGTGCTACGGACAGGGCGGGCTACACCTTC.

V gene TRBV3-1 (or the pseudogene TRBV3-2) combines with J gene TRBJ1-3; possible D gene TRBD1, 5 bases. This CDR3 comprises 13 residues. Per germline, CDR1 LGHDT and CDR2 YNNKEL (reference sequence). V gave up 3 bases and J gave up 4 bases, with 7 bases separating them. CDR3 amino acids: CASSHGGGNTIYF. The CDR3 DNA sequence: TGTGCCAGCAGCCACGGGGGGGGAAACACCATATATTTT.